The source of this T cell receptor beta chain is a study of T cell clonotyping in hematopoietic cell transplantation. Germline trimming cut 1 base from V and 6 bases from J; bases unmatched to any gene: 6. Germline assignment: CDR1 SGHDT and CDR2 YYEEEE. CDR3 length: 15 amino acids. TCRdb keeps only in-frame clones here, not all; method: immunoSEQ multiplex PCR. The sample holds 2,500 to 3,500 clones, around 82% seen once. Study outcomes and limitations: Pathologically expanded recipient clonotypes increased progressively from day 30 to day 180 as diversity fell. At the given depth, recipient repertoires were over 95% de novo clonotypes. No sorting was done, leaving CD4 and CD8 contributions mixed. Graft donor and pretransplant recipient Inverse Simpson Index values predicted broader posttransplant TCR diversity.

A note on this clone: Its antigen is still unknown.

Sequences were derived from PBMCs, sampled 180 days after allogeneic stem cell transplant. The V call is TRBV5-6, the J call TRBJ1-4, with 7 bases matching TRBD1. The sequence was obtained from a female patient in her thirties or forties who had an allogeneic stem cell transplant from a related donor, so T cells may come from the graft donor. Some clones in this sample may be carry-over from other donors' samples. The DNA for the CDR3 is TGTGCCAGCAGCTTGACAGGGGATGGCGATGAAAAACTGTTTTTT. Its protein product is CASSLTGDGDEKLFF.